The clone carrying this T cell receptor beta chain was detected once. V lost 6 bases, J lost 2 bases, and 7 bases stayed unmatched. Germline CDR1 is SGHKS and CDR2 is YYEKEE (reference sequence). The CDR3 runs 14 residues. These data are taken from a study of T cell responses to AZD1222 COVID-19 vaccine. Doses given second, at about 4 or about 12 weeks, were pooled. The table came from immunoSEQ multiplex PCR; TCRdb's copy has only in-frame clones and leaves some out. Found here are around 150,000 clones, about 94% of them singletons; the top ten hold under 4.5%. The chain couples TRBV5-5 to TRBJ2-5, with 7 nucleotides matching TRBD2. The sequenced sample was peripheral blood, obtained 28 days after the second AZD1222 dose. This sequence was found in an adult who received the AZD1222 COVID-19 vaccine. CDR3 protein: CASNHWGGQETQYF. CDR3 sequence (DNA): TGTGCCAGCAACCATTGGGGGGGGCAAGAGACCCAGTACTTC.